This TCR beta chain was found in a study of blood T cell repertoires in COVID-19. About the research overall: Acute and convalescent COVID-19 samples came from the United States, Italy and Spain.

CDR1 is SGHVS and CDR2 is FQNEAQ in the germline V gene. The CDR3 is made up of 18 amino acids. Trimming took 2 bases from V and 0 from J; bases not matched to a gene: 8. Profiled with immunoSEQ multiplex PCR; TCRdb holds only in-frame clones, not every one. The data hold more than 350,000 clones, with around nine tenths observed a single time. The rearrangement uses TRBV7-8 and TRBJ2-3, with 10 bases that match TRBD2. The sequenced material came from PBMCs or T cells enriched from blood (not recorded which). The receptor's source is a woman aged 45-65 years who had recovered from COVID-19. The CDR3 DNA is TGTGCCAGCAGCTTAATCCGACTAGCGGGTGCTAGCACAGATACGCAGTATTTT. Its translation is CASSLIRLAGASTDTQYF.